A single T cell receptor (beta chain) is shown here with its context. No antigen is known for it. This sample was taken from a study of T cell responses to AZD1222 COVID-19 vaccine. Findings of the study overall: Donors skewed white British and female; clonal diversity was possibly underestimated. CD4 TCRs associated with vaccination spanned spike, dominating at 160-218 and 743-854. Only after the peak T cell response were repertoires sampled.

Germline lookup yields CDR1 SEHNR and CDR2 FQNEAQ (reference sequence). V lost 5 bases, J lost 2 bases, and 12 bases stayed unmatched. The CDR3 length is 16 residues. This table comes from immunoSEQ multiplex PCR, and its TCRdb copy is limited to in-frame clones, with some not included. Altogether over 150,000 clones are present, about nine tenths being singletons, with the ten largest covering about 5%. The sample here was peripheral blood, taken on day 0 of MenACWY control vaccination. The chain joins TRBV7-9 to TRBJ2-7, with TRBD2 matching over 7 bases. This receptor was identified in an adult in good health. CDR3 in amino acids: CASSMGLASGAYEQYF. DNA of the CDR3: TGTGCCAGCAGCATGGGTCTCGCTAGCGGTGCCTACGAGCAGTACTTC.